This T cell receptor (beta chain) is drawn from a study of cytomegalovirus exposure and HLA in healthy donors. This CDR3 contains 13 residues. V was cut by 4 bases and J by 4 bases, with 11 bases left in between. The germline V gene has CDR1 MNHNS and CDR2 SASEGT. Researchers ran the PCR with 60 Vbeta and 13 Jbeta primers. Data came from immunoSEQ multiplex PCR; TCRdb stores just in-frame clones and leaves some out. Here the sample spans about 140,000 clones, roughly 79% being singletons. Sequencing used PBMCs. The gene calls are TRBV6-1 and TRBJ2-7, with a weak D call TRBD2 (5 bases). The TCR originated in a male donor in good health and CMV-seronegative. CDR3 nucleotides: TGTGCCAGCAGTGTAGAGGGAAGATACGAGCAGTACTTC. Translation gives CASSVEGRYEQYF.